A single sample gave rise to the 20 T cell receptor beta chains below, sequenced in a study of T cells in localized non-small cell lung cancer. Sequenced by immunoSEQ multiplex PCR; TCRdb stores in-frame clones only, minus some. The profile shows fewer than 25,000 clones, around 90% of them singletons. Here the sequenced sample was peripheral blood, taken before any cancer treatment. These receptors were obtained from a man between 40 and 75 years old with stage III squamous cell lung carcinoma.

V gene TRBV27 combines with J gene TRBJ2-1, with 9 bases that match TRBD1. CDR1 and CDR2 (germline): MNHEY, SMNVEV (reference sequence). The junction had 10 bases not matched to a gene; V was cut back by 8 bases and J by 8 bases. The CDR3 is made up of 14 amino acids. CDR3 in DNA: TGTGCCAGCCACCGGGACAGGGTGTTTGATGAGCAGTTCTTC. The encoded protein is CASHRDRVFDEQFF.

This chain connects TRBV4-1 to TRBJ2-1; TRBD2 agrees at 8 bases. CDR1 is MGHRA and CDR2 is YSYEKL in the germline V gene. Unmatched junction bases numbered 13, after V lost 0 bases and J lost 15 bases. The CDR3 runs to 15 residues. The CDR3 nucleotides read TGCGCCAGCAGCCAAGAACCCGCAGCGGGAGTAAATGTGTTCTTC. Its protein product is CASSQEPAAGVNVFF.

The chain links TRBV4-3 to TRBJ1-3; D remains ambiguous. Between the trimmed V and J ends, which lost 0 bases and 0 bases, there was a span of 9 bases. This CDR3 contains 16 residues. Germline CDR1 LGHNA, CDR2 YSLEER. The CDR3 DNA follows: TGCGCCAGCAGCCAAGATTTCGGCATCTCTGGAAACACCATATATTTT. It translates to CASSQDFGISGNTIYF.

This clone has just a few counts. The chain is built from TRBV5-5 and TRBJ1-2; D is possibly TRBD1 (5 bases). The V and J ends lost 4 bases and 4 bases respectively, with 14 bases between them. The CDR3 extends over 14 amino acids. CDR1 and CDR2 (germline): SGHKS, YYEKEE (reference sequence). CDR3 nucleotides: TGTGCCAGCAGCCCCGACAGTGGGGGCTATGGCTACACCTTC. It encodes CASSPDSGGYGYTF.

The CDR3 DNA sequence: TGTGCCAGCAGCTTACCACACCCCACCAATGAGCAGTTCTTC. Its translation is CASSLPHPTNEQFF. The genes are TRBV7-3 and TRBJ2-1, with unresolved D. The CDR3 spans 14 residues. Germline V gene lookup returns CDR1 SGHTA and CDR2 FQGTGA. V was pared by 2 bases and J by 6 bases, with 11 bases between.

The chain has TRBV4-1 and TRBJ1-2; tentatively, D is TRBD1 (5 bases). Trimming stripped 0 bases from V and 1 base from J, with 15 bases between. This CDR3 is built from 17 residues. Per the germline V gene, CDR1 is MGHRA and CDR2 is YSYEKL. Written as DNA, the CDR3 is TGCGCCAGCAGCCAAGATCAAGGGACGGGGAATAACTATGGCTACACCTTC. Translated, it gives CASSQDQGTGNNYGYTF.

V usage is TRBV7-9 and J usage is TRBJ2-5, with 10 bases identical to TRBD2. With V trimmed by 5 bases and J by 3 bases, 3 bases remained unmatched. CDR1 is SEHNR and CDR2 is FQNEAQ in the germline V gene (reference sequence). This CDR3 has 14 residues. CDR3 DNA sequence: TGTGCCAGCAGCCCAGCGGGAGGGGAAGAGACCCAGTACTTC. Amino acids: CASSPAGGEETQYF.

The genes are TRBV5-1 and TRBJ1-3, with 7 bases lining up with TRBD1. The CDR3 spans 17 residues. Germline-derived CDR1 and CDR2 are SGHRS and YFSETQ. Trimming cost V 5 bases and J 2 bases; bases outside gene matches: 13. CDR3 sequence: CASSPTQGRLTGNTIYF. DNA of the CDR3: TGCGCCAGCAGTCCCACACAGGGGCGTCTTACTGGAAACACCATATATTTT.

The chain has TRBV10-3 and TRBJ1-3; the D is unclear. The germline V and J ends were trimmed by 10 bases and 0 bases, with 10 bases remaining between them. The germline V gene has CDR1 ENHRY and CDR2 SYGVKD. The CDR3 has 13 amino acids. CDR3 region: CATSRDSGNTIYF. The CDR3 DNA reads as TGTGCCACCTCACGGGACTCTGGAAACACCATATATTTT.

The chain couples TRBV5-4 to TRBJ2-3; 7 bases agree with TRBD1. The CDR3 is 15 residues long. V was pared by 4 bases and J by 5 bases, with 10 bases of the junction left unmatched. The germline V gene encodes CDR1 SGHNT and CDR2 YYREEE (reference sequence). This CDR3 is CASSRGGQRRDTQYF. CDR3 in DNA: TGTGCCAGCAGCCGAGGGGGACAGCGACGAGATACGCAGTATTTT.

The V gene is TRBV20-1, the J gene TRBJ2-5; D not resolved. V was shortened by 2 bases and J by 5 bases, with 6 bases between the two germline ends. Germline V gene lookup returns CDR1 DFQATT and CDR2 SNEGSKA (reference sequence). CDR3 length: 11 residues. In DNA, the CDR3 is TGCAGTGCTAGATTTGGGGAGACCCAGTACTTC. Protein sequence: CSARFGETQYF.

The table lists this clone with a few counts. V is TRBV30 and J is TRBJ1-5; the D is unclear. This CDR3 is 18 amino acids long. V shed 0 bases and J shed 2 bases, with 20 bases lying between them. Looked up from germline, CDR1 is GTSNPN and CDR2 is SVGIG (reference sequence). The CDR3 DNA follows: TGTGCCTGGAGTGTGTGGACCCACGGAGGGCTGGGCAATCAGCCCCAGCATTTT. Amino acids: CAWSVWTHGGLGNQPQHF.

This chain uses TRBV30 with TRBJ1-4; 7 nucleotides match TRBD1. Germline CDR1 is GTSNPN and CDR2 is SVGIG (reference sequence). Trimming removed 4 bases from V and 5 bases from J; junction bases left unmatched: 10. CDR3 length: 15 amino acids. In DNA, the CDR3 is TGTGCCTGGAAATTACAGGGGCCAGTGAATGAAAAACTGTTTTTT. Translating gives CAWKLQGPVNEKLFF.

The J gene is TRBJ2-1, the V gene TRBV5-1; no firm D call. Trimming left V 2 bases short and J 0 bases short, with 15 bases between. Germline V lookup: CDR1 SGHRS, CDR2 YFSETQ. The CDR3 extends over 17 amino acids. DNA of the CDR3: TGCGCCAGCAGCTTACCCATACGGCTTAGCTCCTACAATGAGCAGTTCTTC. Its protein is CASSLPIRLSSYNEQFF.

The chain uses TRBV6-5 and TRBJ2-3; 11 bases map to TRBD1. The CDR3 loop spans 15 amino acids. The J segment lost 4 bases and the V segment lost 4 bases, leaving 4 bases of the junction unmatched. Germline V gene sequence: CDR1 MNHEY, CDR2 SVGAGI. As DNA, the CDR3 is TGTGCCAGCAGTTGGACAGGGGGCGTCTCAGATACGCAGTATTTT. Its protein product is CASSWTGGVSDTQYF.

The chain uses TRBV5-1 and TRBJ1-1; D is perhaps TRBD1 (5 bases). Looked up from germline, CDR1 is SGHRS and CDR2 is YFSETQ. This CDR3 contains 14 residues. Between the trimmed V and J ends, which lost 4 bases and 4 bases, there was a span of 14 bases. As DNA, the CDR3 is TGCGCCAGCAGCCCGGACCGTCAGGGCACTGAAGCTTTCTTT. It specifies CASSPDRQGTEAFF.

This clone came up a few times. The rearrangement uses TRBV30 and TRBJ2-7; TRBD1 is a possible D gene (6 bases). From germline, CDR1 is GTSNPN and CDR2 SVGIG (reference sequence). CDR3 size: 13 residues. V lost 7 bases and J 1 base, leaving 14 bases between the germline ends. CDR3 protein: CAYIDRRSYEQYF. The CDR3 nucleotides read TGTGCCTACATCGACAGGAGATCCTACGAGCAGTACTTC.

The rearrangement uses TRBV28 and TRBJ1-2, with a possible D match to TRBD1 (5 bases). Germline loops: CDR1 MDHEN, CDR2 SYDVKM. Trimming removed 5 bases from V and 8 bases from J, with 24 bases in between. This CDR3 has 16 residues. The DNA for the CDR3 is TGTGCCAGCAGTATCGGGACCGGGACGGCCTTCGGGGGCTACACCTTC. Encoded protein: CASSIGTGTAFGGYTF.

The V call is TRBV5-1, the J call TRBJ1-3, with a tentative D call TRBD1 (5 bases). CDR1 and CDR2 (germline): SGHRS, YFSETQ. Trimming shortened V by 4 bases and J by 1 base, and 15 bases separated the two germline ends. The CDR3 covers 16 residues. The CDR3 is CASSPGRGVSGNTIYF. The CDR3 nucleotides are TGCGCCAGCAGCCCCGGGCGGGGGGTATCTGGAAACACCATATATTTT.

This clone has only one observation. The gene calls are TRBV6-5 and TRBJ1-3, with D unclear. The germline CDR1 and CDR2 sequences are MNHEY and SVGAGI. This CDR3 is 13 amino acids long. The V end lost 10 bases, the J end lost 0 bases, and 10 bases lay between the germline ends. For the CDR3, the DNA is TGTGCCACCTCACGGGACTCTGGAAACACCATATATTTT. Protein: CATSRDSGNTIYF.